This T cell receptor (beta chain) derives from a study of T cell changes during pregnancy in multiple sclerosis. Sequencing was performed with immunoSEQ multiplex PCR; in TCRdb, only in-frame clones are kept and a portion is missing. The data contain fewer than 45,000 clones, 85% to 95% of them singletons. Germline V gives CDR1 SNHLY, CDR2 FYNNEI. CDR3 length: 16 residues. V was clipped by 4 bases and J by 6 bases; unmatched bases: 14. This TCR derives from a female donor with multiple sclerosis, enrolled in a pregnancy study. Sequences were derived from CD8+ T cells from peripheral blood mononuclear cells, sampled in the third trimester of pregnancy. The chain employs TRBV2 and TRBJ2-7; 8 positions match TRBD2. In DNA, the CDR3 is TGTGCCAGCAGTGCCTCGCGGCTAGCGGGTTTCTCCGAGCAGTACTTC. Translated, it gives CASSASRLAGFSEQYF. The full variable domain, in which reference TRBV2 and TRBJ2-7 provide the parts outside the CDR3, is EPEVTQTPSHQVTQMGQEVILRCVPISNHLYFYWYRQILGQKVEFLVSFYNNEISEKSEIFDDQFSVERPDGSNFTLKIRSTKLEDSAMYFCASSASRLAGFSEQYFGPGTRLTVT.